Presented here are 13 T cell receptor beta chains from one specimen sequenced in a study of blood T cell repertoires in COVID-19. The protocol was immunoSEQ multiplex PCR, while the TCRdb copy is restricted to in-frame clones and leaves out a portion. The repertoire includes approximately 74,000 clones, over 70% of them detected once, and 16% sits in the top ten. Sequencing was carried out using peripheral blood. These receptors all come from a man in his 60s with acute or convalescent COVID-19.

Only a few counts were recorded for this clone. This rearrangement joins TRBV4-1 to TRBJ1-2, with D possibly matching TRBD1 (5 bases). V was pared by 2 bases and J by 7 bases, with 11 bases between. The CDR3 totals 13 residues. Germline-derived CDR1 and CDR2 are MGHRA and YSYEKL. As DNA, the CDR3 is TGCGCCAGCAGCCAAAACCTCAGGGCTGGCTACACCTTC. Its translation is CASSQNLRAGYTF.

V gene TRBV4-3 combines with J gene TRBJ1-2, with 9 bases that match TRBD1. The CDR3 runs 15 residues. Unmatched junction bases numbered 6, after V lost 2 bases and J lost 5 bases. Germline CDR1 and CDR2: LGHNA and YSLEER. CDR3: CASSQTAGTGYGYTF. CDR3 nucleotides: TGCGCCAGCAGCCAAACCGCCGGGACAGGGTATGGCTACACCTTC.

The V gene is TRBV13, the J gene TRBJ2-7; 13 bases are a match to TRBD2. CDR3 length: 14 residues. Germline values: CDR1 PRHDT, CDR2 FYEKMQ (reference sequence). The J segment lost 8 bases and the V segment lost 3 bases, leaving 4 bases of the junction unmatched. Here the CDR3 reads CASSFTSGGAQQYF. The CDR3 nucleotides are TGTGCCAGCAGCTTCACTAGCGGGGGGGCCCAGCAGTACTTC.

The V gene is TRBV27, the J gene TRBJ1-2, with 10 positions matching TRBD1. From germline, CDR1 is MNHEY and CDR2 SMNVEV (reference sequence). CDR3 length: 16 residues. V lost 5 bases, J lost 2 bases, and 8 bases stayed unmatched. Here the CDR3 reads CASSGGQGTPNYGYTF. The CDR3 bases are TGTGCCAGCAGTGGGGGACAGGGGACTCCCAACTATGGCTACACCTTC.

The chain uses TRBV6-2 or TRBV6-3 and TRBJ2-7; D gene unclear. The V gene's germline CDR1 is MNHEY and CDR2 SVGEGT. This CDR3 is built from 12 residues. Deletions cut 5 bases from V and 2 bases from J, with 7 bases between. CDR3: CASSQAAYEQYF. Here the CDR3 DNA reads TGTGCCAGCAGTCAAGCTGCCTACGAGCAGTACTTC.

This clone was detected ten times or more. The gene calls are TRBV5-8 and TRBJ1-3, with 7 bases identical to TRBD1. The CDR3 length is 14 residues. Trimming removed 6 bases from V and 4 bases from J; junction bases left unmatched: 7. Germline values: CDR1 SGHTS, CDR2 YDEGEE. The CDR3 here is CASTLTGTGNTIYF. The DNA for the CDR3 is TGTGCCAGCACCCTGACAGGGACAGGAAACACCATATATTTT.

V gene TRBV5-1 combines with J gene TRBJ2-1; a weak D match, TRBD1 (6 bases). The CDR3 loop spans 17 amino acids. Looked up from germline, CDR1 is SGHRS and CDR2 is YFSETQ. Trimming took 1 base from V and 8 from J, leaving 22 bases between them. In DNA, the CDR3 is TGCGCCAGCAGCTTGATAATTCCGGGAACAGGGCAAGATGAGCAGTTCTTC. Protein sequence: CASSLIIPGTGQDEQFF.

This clone showed up just once. The chain links TRBV2 to TRBJ2-3; 9 bases are a match to TRBD1. This CDR3 spans 16 amino acids. V was pared by 6 bases and J by 3 bases, with 10 bases of the junction left unmatched. Germline V gives CDR1 SNHLY, CDR2 FYNNEI. CDR3 DNA: TGTGCCAGCAGACCTACCGGGACAGGGAATACAGATACGCAGTATTTT. This codes for CASRPTGTGNTDTQYF.

This chain joins TRBV18 and TRBJ1-5; maybe TRBD1 (5 bases). Trimming left V 3 bases short and J 0 bases short, with 9 bases between. Germline values: CDR1 KGHSH, CDR2 LQKENI. There are 15 residues in the CDR3. DNA of the CDR3: TGTGCCAGCTCACCTGCAGGGTATAGCAATCAGCCCCAGCATTTT. Protein product: CASSPAGYSNQPQHF. Supplemented by reference TRBV18 and TRBJ1-5, the full variable domain reads NAGVMQNPRHLVRRRGQEARLRCSPMKGHSHVYWYRQLPEEGLKFMVYLQKENIIDESGMPKERFSAEFPKEGPSILRIQQVVRGDSAAYFCASSPAGYSNQPQHFGDGTRLSIL.

The chain uses TRBV6-2 or TRBV6-3 and TRBJ1-1, with D tentatively TRBD1 (6 bases). CDR1 and CDR2 from the germline V gene are MNHEY and SVGEGT. The germline V and J ends were trimmed by 6 bases and 4 bases, with 12 bases remaining between them. The CDR3 covers 13 residues. The DNA for the CDR3 is TGTGCCAGCAGCCCAGTCAGGGGCACTGAAGCTTTCTTT. It specifies CASSPVRGTEAFF.

The chain's CDR3 is CASSQLLNTGELFF. CDR3 DNA sequence: TGTGCCAGCAGCCAACTTTTGAACACCGGGGAGCTGTTTTTT. The rearrangement uses TRBV3-1 (or the pseudogene TRBV3-2) and TRBJ2-2; D call uncertain. CDR3 size: 14 residues. V lost 2 bases and J 1 base, leaving 5 bases between the germline ends. Per germline, CDR1 LGHDT and CDR2 YNNKEL (reference sequence).

The CDR3 loop is CASSPGTGQINQPQHF. The CDR3 bases are TGTGCCAGCTCACCAGGGACAGGCCAGATAAATCAGCCCCAGCATTTT. The rearrangement links TRBV18 to TRBJ1-5; 8 bases are a match to TRBD1. This CDR3 has 16 residues. Germline CDR1 KGHSH, CDR2 LQKENI. V was pared by 2 bases and J by 4 bases, with 7 bases of the junction left unmatched.

The chain links TRBV18 to TRBJ2-3, with D uncertain. The CDR3 spans 13 residues. CDR1 is KGHSH and CDR2 is LQKENI in the germline V gene. V was trimmed by 3 bases and J by 6 bases, leaving 10 bases between them. CDR3 region: CASSPTSRDTQYF. CDR3 DNA sequence: TGTGCCAGCTCACCCACCTCCAGGGATACGCAGTATTTT.